The clone carrying this TCR beta chain has at least ten counts. The antigen remains unidentified. Gene names are the mouse ones. Sequencing ends 3 residues short of the CDR3 end; the germline J gene provides the rest. Other DNA sequences in this specimen translate into the identical CDR3. The entry originates in a study of CD8+ T cells in alopecia areata. Across the study: Female roughly 6-10-week-old C3H/HeJ recipients received skin from roughly 6-13-month-old C3H/HeJ graft donors with spontaneous alopecia.

Findings and limits, study-wide: Higher clonality than in normal scalp was seen in lesional scalp, especially alopecia totalis/universalis. When scalp samples are sequenced, resident alphabeta T cells of normal skin are also captured.

Once RNA had been extracted, it was reverse transcribed into cDNA to act as the sequencing template. Repertoires were generated with immunoSEQ multiplex PCR, while TCRdb's copy carries only in-frame clones and drops some. Singletons are absent from the sample, which has approximately 300,000 clones. J was trimmed by 4 bases and V by 6 bases; bases with no gene match: 1. Per germline, CDR1 FNHDT and CDR2 SITEND (reference sequence). The length of the CDR3 is 14 residues. Cutaneous lymph nodes were pooled and cells sorted by CD4, CD8alpha, NKG2D, NKG2ACE and more. The gene calls are TRBV19 and TRBJ1-6; 10 nucleotides agree with TRBD1. TRBJ1-6 is flagged as an ORF with uncertain function. Sequenced input: CD4+ T cells sorted from a lymph node. The receptor was derived from a C3H/HeJ mouse with alopecia areata. The strain's MHC: H2-k. CDR3 protein: CASTDRGYNSPLYF. The sequenced CDR3 bases are TGTGCCAGCACGGACAGGGGGTATAATTCGCCC.